Listed below are T cell receptor beta chains from one sample, sequenced in a study of OX40 agonist ivuxolimab in advanced cancers. The protocol was immunoSEQ multiplex PCR, while the TCRdb copy is restricted to in-frame clones and leaves out a portion. The repertoire holds fewer than 90,000 clones, with 85% as singletons. Sequences were derived from CD4+ or CD8+ T cells sorted from blood, sampled in a trial of the OX40 agonist ivuxolimab. The source is an adult with an advanced solid tumor such as melanoma, head and neck, liver or kidney cancer. The CDR3 runs from the conserved cysteine through the conserved F or W. The D gene is left open where the match is weak. Part of the rows lack a size; the others show once, few, many or a class for expanded clones.

CATSLIGSGAEAFF | TGTGCCACCTCCCTGATAGGTTCAGGGGCTGAAGCTTTCTTT | TRBJ1-1 | NA | NA | TRBV6-5
CASSSRGARNSPLHF | TGTGCCAGCAGTTCCCGGGGCGCAAGGAATTCACCCCTCCACTTT | TRBJ1-6 | NA | NA | TRBV27
CASSIRVGDRGNEQFF | TGTGCCAGTAGTATAAGGGTTGGGGACAGGGGTAACGAGCAGTTCTTC | TRBJ2-1 | TRBD1 | once | TRBV19
CAYGQGFNEQFF | TGTGCCTATGGACAGGGATTCAATGAGCAGTTCTTC | TRBJ2-1 | TRBD1 | NA | TRBV30
CASSFGQGGFSGNTIYF | TGTGCCAGCAGCTTCGGACAGGGAGGATTCTCTGGAAACACCATATATTTT | TRBJ1-3 | TRBD1 | NA | TRBV9
CASARTVDNSPLHF | TGTGCTAGTGCTAGGACGGTCGATAATTCACCCCTCCACTTT | TRBJ1-6 | NA | NA | TRBV12-5
CASRRGDTEAFF | TGTGCCAGCAGGAGAGGGGACACTGAAGCTTTCTTT | TRBJ1-1 | NA | NA | TRBV6-5
CASSSRDGSNQPQHF | TGTGCCAGCAGTTCTAGGGATGGAAGCAATCAGCCCCAGCATTTT | TRBJ1-5 | NA | NA | TRBV27
CASRLQGITEAFF | TGTGCCAGCAGGCTACAGGGTATCACTGAAGCTTTCTTT | TRBJ1-1 | NA | NA | TRBV27
CASRSRWAGDNQPQHF | TGTGCCAGTAGATCTCGGTGGGCAGGGGACAATCAGCCCCAGCATTTT | TRBJ1-5 | NA | NA | TRBV19
CASRGTSQAF | TGTGCCAGCAGAGGGACATCCCAAGCTTTC | TRBJ1-1 | NA | NA | TRBV7-9
CASSPSVNSYNEQFF | TGTGCCAGCAGCCCTAGCGTGAATTCCTACAATGAGCAGTTCTTC | TRBJ2-1 | NA | NA | TRBV11-3
CASSQPLAGGAYEQYF | TGCGCCAGCAGCCAACCCCTAGCGGGGGGGGCCTACGAGCAGTACTTC | TRBJ2-7 | TRBD2 | NA | TRBV4-1
CSGGQGDYGYTF | TGCAGCGGTGGACAGGGTGACTATGGCTACACCTTC | TRBJ1-2 | TRBD1 | few | TRBV29-1
CASSLTGGAGANVLTF | TGTGCCAGCAGCTTGACAGGGGGCGCTGGGGCCAACGTCCTGACTTTC | TRBJ2-6 | TRBD1 | NA | TRBV7-2
CASSLDPGGVTEAFF | TGTGCCAGCAGCTTAGATCCAGGGGGCGTGACTGAAGCTTTCTTT | TRBJ1-1 | TRBD1 | NA | TRBV7-2
CASSEGGSSGNTIYF | TGTGCCAGTAGTGAGGGAGGTTCCTCTGGAAACACCATATATTTT | TRBJ1-3 | NA | NA | TRBV19
CASRRGQGHGYTF | TGTGCCAGCAGACGGGGACAGGGGCATGGCTACACCTTC | TRBJ1-2 | TRBD1 | NA | TRBV27
CAISQGAANQPQHF | TGTGCCATCAGCCAGGGGGCTGCTAATCAGCCCCAGCATTTT | TRBJ1-5 | TRBD1 | once | TRBV10-3
CASSLRVVYGGNTGELFF | TGTGCCAGCAGCTTAAGAGTTGTCTATGGGGGCAACACCGGGGAGCTGTTTTTT | TRBJ2-2 | NA | NA | TRBV11-2
CASSKKRRETQYF | TGTGCCAGCAGCAAGAAACGTAGAGAGACCCAGTACTTC | TRBJ2-5 | NA | NA | TRBV21-1
CASSIRVGSYDLYGYTF | TGTGCCAGTAGTATACGCGTCGGATCATACGATTTATATGGCTACACCTTC | TRBJ1-2 | NA | NA | TRBV19
CASSSDSGQPQHF | TGTGCCAGCAGCTCAGACAGCGGGCAGCCCCAGCATTTT | TRBJ1-5 | NA | NA | TRBV7-3
CASSVRGATGELFF | TGTGCCAGCAGCGTGCGGGGAGCCACCGGGGAGCTGTTTTTT | TRBJ2-2 | NA | NA | TRBV9
CASSLARVRGVGTGELFF | TGTGCCAGCAGCTTAGCGCGGGTGAGAGGGGTTGGCACCGGGGAGCTGTTTTTT | TRBJ2-2 | NA | NA | TRBV7-8